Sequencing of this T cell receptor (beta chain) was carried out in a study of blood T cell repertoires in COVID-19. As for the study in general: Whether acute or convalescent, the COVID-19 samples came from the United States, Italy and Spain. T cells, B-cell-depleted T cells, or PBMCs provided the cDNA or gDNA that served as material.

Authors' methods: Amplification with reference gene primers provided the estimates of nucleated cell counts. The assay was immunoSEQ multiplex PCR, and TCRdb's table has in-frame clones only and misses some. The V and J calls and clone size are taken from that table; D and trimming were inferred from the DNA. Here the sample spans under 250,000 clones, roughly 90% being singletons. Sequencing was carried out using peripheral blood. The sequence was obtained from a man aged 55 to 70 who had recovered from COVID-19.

As DNA, the CDR3 is TGTGCCAGCAGTCAGAGCGGGAGTGGCAATGAGCAGTTCTTC. It encodes CASSQSGSGNEQFF. The chain carries TRBV6-2 or TRBV6-3 and TRBJ2-1, with 8 bases that match TRBD2. The CDR3 is made up of 14 amino acids. With 5 bases clipped from V and 6 bases from J, the junction kept 6 bases outside the gene matches. Germline V gene data show CDR1 as MNHEY and CDR2 as SVGEGT.